The next 21 T cell receptor beta chains were all read from a single sample in a study of blood T cell repertoires in COVID-19. Generated by immunoSEQ multiplex PCR, the TCRdb table keeps only in-frame clones and is missing some. The repertoire holds around 280,000 clones, with 70% to 90% as singletons. The sample taken for sequencing was peripheral blood. The receptors originated from a young woman who had recovered from COVID-19.

The rearrangement links TRBV6-5 to TRBJ2-1; TRBD2 aligns across 9 bases. The CDR3 contains 13 residues. After removal of 8 bases from V and 10 bases from J, the junction contained 9 bases not matched to a gene. The V gene's germline CDR1 is MNHEY and CDR2 SVGAGI. The chain's CDR3 is CASLQGGTSEQFF. CDR3 sequence (DNA): TGTGCCAGCCTCCAAGGCGGGACTAGCGAGCAGTTCTTC.

This chain connects TRBV27 to TRBJ1-1, with 7 positions matching TRBD1. After removal of 8 bases from V and 4 bases from J, the junction contained 13 bases not matched to a gene. Looked up from germline, CDR1 is MNHEY and CDR2 is SMNVEV (reference sequence). The CDR3 sequence is 15 residues long. The chain's CDR3 is CASYRTGGRSTEAFF. The CDR3 nucleotides are TGTGCCAGCTACCGGACAGGCGGGAGGAGCACTGAAGCTTTCTTT.

The chain links TRBV6-5 to TRBJ1-3; D not certain. Germline-derived CDR1 and CDR2 are MNHEY and SVGAGI. Trimming took off 5 bases at V and 7 bases at J, with 15 bases between the two ends. The CDR3 runs to 14 residues. The DNA of the CDR3 is TGTGCCAGCAGTCCAGACAACTTCAGGAACACCATATATTTT. It codes for CASSPDNFRNTIYF.

The J gene is TRBJ1-6, the V gene TRBV27, with D perhaps matching TRBD1 (6 bases). The CDR3 spans 17 residues. The ends were cut back, 6 bases at V and 0 bases at J, with 15 bases in the middle. Per the germline V gene, CDR1 is MNHEY and CDR2 is SMNVEV (reference sequence). The CDR3 here is CASRGTGLSSYNSPLHF. In nucleotides, the CDR3 is TGTGCCAGCAGGGGAACAGGGCTGAGCTCCTATAATTCACCCCTCCACTTT.

This clone was detected ten times or more. This chain links TRBV11-2 with TRBJ2-2; D is unclear. This CDR3 is 12 amino acids long. Trimming pared 2 bases from V and 4 bases from J, leaving 2 bases between. CDR1 is SGHAT and CDR2 is FQNNGV in the germline V gene. In DNA, the CDR3 is TGTGCCAGCAGCTTACGCACCGGGGAGCTGTTTTTT. Translating it yields CASSLRTGELFF. The complete variable domain, with remaining parts taken from reference TRBV11-2 and TRBJ2-2, reads EAGVAQSPRYKIIEKRQSVAFWCNPISGHATLYWYQQILGQGPKLLIQFQNNGVVDDSQLPKDRFSAERLKGVDSTLKIQPAKLEDSAVYLCASSLRTGELFFGEGSRLTVL.

The chain uses TRBV7-8 and TRBJ2-2; D possibly corresponds to TRBD2 (5 bases). CDR3 length: 18 amino acids. The germline CDR1 and CDR2 sequences are SGHVS and FQNEAQ. V was cut by 2 bases and J by 1 base, with 17 bases left in between. DNA of the CDR3: TGTGCCAGCAGCTTATCCTCCTACGAGGGCCAGAACACCGGGGAGCTGTTTTTT. As protein: CASSLSSYEGQNTGELFF.

V is TRBV9 and J is TRBJ2-7, with 9 bases fitting TRBD2. The CDR3 is made up of 16 amino acids. Germline V gene lookup returns CDR1 SGDLS and CDR2 YYNGEE. With V trimmed by 1 base and J by 5 bases, 10 bases remained unmatched. DNA of the CDR3: TGTGCCAGCAGCGTACCTCCCATTAGCGGGAGTAACGAGCAGTACTTC. This codes for CASSVPPISGSNEQYF.

The rearrangement joins TRBV3-1 (or the pseudogene TRBV3-2) to TRBJ2-1; 9 positions agree with TRBD2. This CDR3 region has 19 residues. The V gene end was trimmed by 4 bases and the J gene end by 8 bases; junction bases not matched to a gene: 21. From germline, CDR1 is LGHDT and CDR2 YNNKEL (reference sequence). The CDR3 protein is CASSRSGAMGGRVEYEQFF. The CDR3 region has the DNA TGTGCCAGCAGCCGATCCGGGGCCATGGGCGGGAGGGTCGAGTATGAGCAGTTCTTC.

Comments on this clone: Other DNA variants within this sample encode the same CDR3. V is TRBV7-2 and J is TRBJ2-5; D is unresolved. The CDR3 is 14 amino acids. CDR1 SGHTA and CDR2 FQGNSA come from the germline V gene. The ends were cut back, 1 base at V and 1 base at J, with 7 bases in the middle. CDR3 protein: CASSLGSAQETQYF. The CDR3 DNA reads TGTGCCAGCAGCTTAGGCAGCGCCCAAGAGACCCAGTACTTC.

This clone has only a few counts. The CDR3, as DNA: TGTGCCAGCAGCCAACCTCCGGCGGAAGCCGTAGCCAAAAACATTCAGTACTTC. It codes for CASSQPPAEAVAKNIQYF. The chain uses TRBV4-2 and TRBJ2-4, with D hard to call. CDR1 is LGHNA, CDR2 YNFKEQ, per germline. Deletions cut 2 bases from V and 0 bases from J, with 17 bases between. This CDR3 has 18 amino acids.

V gene TRBV6-5 combines with J gene TRBJ1-4; tentative D call: TRBD1 (5 bases). The CDR3 is 16 residues long. Trimming shortened V by 4 bases and J by 8 bases, and 20 bases separated the two germline ends. CDR1 MNHEY and CDR2 SVGAGI come from the germline V gene. Here the CDR3 DNA reads TGTGCCAGCAGTTCAAACAAGCTGGGACTTGGCGAAAAACTGTTTTTT. The encoded protein is CASSSNKLGLGEKLFF.

The V gene is TRBV7-2, the J gene TRBJ2-5, with 7 bases aligning to TRBD2. Germline lookup yields CDR1 SGHTA and CDR2 FQGNSA. The CDR3 consists of 14 residues. V shed 3 bases and J 4 bases; nucleotides not matched to a gene: 5. The CDR3 nucleotides read TGTGCCAGCAGCTTTGGGGGAGGGAGAGAGACCCAGTACTTC. Amino acid sequence: CASSFGGGRETQYF.

The V call is TRBV10-3, the J call TRBJ2-7, with 9 bases identical to TRBD1. Germline V gives CDR1 ENHRY, CDR2 SYGVKD. The CDR3 loop spans 14 amino acids. The trim removed 4 bases at V and 9 bases at J, leaving 10 bases unmatched. CDR3 nucleotides: TGTGCCATCAGTGGAACAGGGGGCAATACAGGGCAGTACTTC. This encodes CAISGTGGNTGQYF.

The CDR3 here is CASRGEEGGYTF. The CDR3 DNA reads TGTGCCAGCAGGGGGGAGGAAGGAGGCTACACCTTC. The rearrangement uses TRBV2 and TRBJ1-2, with D possibly TRBD1 on 5 matching bases. CDR3 size: 12 residues. Germline-derived CDR1 and CDR2 are SNHLY and FYNNEI. Between the trimmed V and J ends, which lost 6 bases and 8 bases, there was a span of 13 bases. Combining the CDR3 with reference TRBV2 and TRBJ1-2 gives the whole variable domain EPEVTQTPSHQVTQMGQEVILRCVPISNHLYFYWYRQILGQKVEFLVSFYNNEISEKSEIFDDQFSVERPDGSNFTLKIRSTKLEDSAMYFCASRGEEGGYTFGSGTRLTVV.

V usage is TRBV19 and J usage is TRBJ2-1; D uncertain. CDR1 is LNHDA and CDR2 is SQIVND in the germline V gene (reference sequence). The CDR3 spans 13 residues. The V end was cut by 7 bases, the J end by 7 bases, with 14 bases between. CDR3 bases: TGTGCCAGTACCGATGGAGTGATAAATGAGCAGTTCTTC. This gives the protein CASTDGVINEQFF.

The V call is TRBV10-2, the J call TRBJ1-2; D gene unclear. Trimming removed 3 bases from V and 0 bases from J, with 5 bases in between. The germline gives CDR1 WSHSY, CDR2 SAAADI. CDR3 size: 13 residues. CDR3 residues: CASSDGSNYGYTF. The CDR3 DNA follows: TGCGCCAGCAGTGACGGTTCTAACTATGGCTACACCTTC.

This rearrangement joins TRBV4-2 to TRBJ1-2; D is perhaps TRBD1 (6 bases). This CDR3 comprises 14 residues. The V gene lost 1 base and the J gene lost 8 bases, with 14 bases spanning the gap. CDR1 is LGHNA, CDR2 YNFKEQ, per germline. In DNA, the CDR3 is TGTGCCAGCAGCCAAGGGGGTCGGGGGGCCGGCTACACCTTC. It translates to CASSQGGRGAGYTF.

The chain is built from TRBV7-2 and TRBJ2-1; D is possibly TRBD2 (5 bases). Germline CDR1 SGHTA, CDR2 FQGNSA. Trimming stripped 3 bases from V and 4 bases from J, with 10 bases between. The CDR3 extends over 14 amino acids. The CDR3 reads CASSLTGKYNEQFF. For the CDR3, the DNA is TGTGCCAGCAGCTTGACGGGGAAGTACAATGAGCAGTTCTTC.

The chain employs TRBV6-5 and TRBJ2-1; 7 bases align to TRBD2. V lost 10 bases to trimming and J lost 7 bases; unmatched junction nucleotides: 7. In germline, CDR1 is MNHEY, CDR2 SVGAGI. The CDR3 is 12 amino acids. The CDR3: CATKSGINEQFF. The CDR3 nucleotides read TGTGCCACCAAAAGCGGGATTAATGAGCAGTTCTTC.

The table lists this clone with a count of one. The chain combines TRBV5-6 with TRBJ2-3; TRBD2 matches 8 bases. Germline assignment: CDR1 SGHDT and CDR2 YYEEEE. V trimming: 2 bases; J trimming: 7 bases; junction bases outside the gene matches: 9. CDR3 length: 15 amino acids. CDR3 nucleotides: TGTGCCAGCAGCTTAACTAGCGGCGGTAAGAATACGCAGTATTTT. Protein sequence: CASSLTSGGKNTQYF. Complete variable domain (other parts from reference TRBV5-6 and TRBJ2-3): DAGVTQSPTHLIKTRGQQVTLRCSPKSGHDTVSWYQQALGQGPQFIFQYYEEEERQRGNFPDRFSGHQFPNYSSELNVNALLLGDSALYLCASSLTSGGKNTQYFGPGTRLTVL.

CDR3 loop: CASSRPSGGNTGELFF. In DNA form, the CDR3 reads TGTGCCAGCAGCCGGCCTAGCGGGGGAAACACCGGGGAGCTGTTTTTT. J is TRBJ2-2 and V is TRBV6-2 or TRBV6-3; TRBD2 matches at 10 bases. Germline loops: CDR1 MNHEY, CDR2 SVGEGT. The J segment lost 2 bases and the V segment lost 6 bases, leaving 6 bases of the junction unmatched. CDR3 length: 16 amino acids.